This T cell receptor beta chain is drawn from a study of blood T cell repertoires in COVID-19. Study summary: Whether acute or convalescent, the COVID-19 samples came from the United States, Italy and Spain. T cells, B-cell-depleted T cells, or PBMCs provided the cDNA or gDNA that served as material.

Libraries were prepared by immunoSEQ multiplex PCR; TCRdb keeps only in-frame clonotypes and omits some of them. This table has hundreds of thousands of clones, 87% appearing once. The CDR3 has 15 amino acids. The V segment lost 8 bases and the J segment 7 bases; nucleotides outside the gene matches: 14. Germline loops: CDR1 SGHNT, CDR2 YENEEA. Input material: peripheral blood. This clonotype originated in a woman between 50 and 59 years old with COVID-19, enrolled during active disease. This chain uses TRBV11-3 with TRBJ2-1; 7 nucleotides agree with TRBD2. Here the CDR3 reads CASVLIAGGANEQFF. CDR3 coding DNA: TGTGCCAGCGTCCTAATAGCGGGCGGTGCGAATGAGCAGTTCTTC.